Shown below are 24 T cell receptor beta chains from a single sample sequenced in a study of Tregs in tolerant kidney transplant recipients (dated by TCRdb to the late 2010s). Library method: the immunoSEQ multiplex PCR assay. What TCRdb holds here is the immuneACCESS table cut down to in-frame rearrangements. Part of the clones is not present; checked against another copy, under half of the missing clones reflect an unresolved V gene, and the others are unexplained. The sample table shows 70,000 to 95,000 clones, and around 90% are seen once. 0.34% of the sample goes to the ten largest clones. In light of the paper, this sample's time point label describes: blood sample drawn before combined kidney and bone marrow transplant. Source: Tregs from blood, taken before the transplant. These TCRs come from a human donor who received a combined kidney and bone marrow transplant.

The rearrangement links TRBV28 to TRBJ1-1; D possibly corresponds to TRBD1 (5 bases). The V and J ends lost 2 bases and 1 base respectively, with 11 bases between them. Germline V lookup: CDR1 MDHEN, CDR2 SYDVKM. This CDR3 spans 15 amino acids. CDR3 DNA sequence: TGTGCCAGCAGTTTAAGGTTGGGGGGGAACACTGAAGCTTTCTTT. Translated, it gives CASSLRLGGNTEAFF.

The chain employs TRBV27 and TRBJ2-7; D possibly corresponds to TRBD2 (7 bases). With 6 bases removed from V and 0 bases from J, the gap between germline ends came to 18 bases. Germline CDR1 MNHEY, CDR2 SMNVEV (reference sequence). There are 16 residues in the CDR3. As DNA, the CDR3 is TGTGCCAGCAGCCTTATAGGGGGGGGGAGCTCCTACGAGCAGTACTTC. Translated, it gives CASSLIGGGSSYEQYF.

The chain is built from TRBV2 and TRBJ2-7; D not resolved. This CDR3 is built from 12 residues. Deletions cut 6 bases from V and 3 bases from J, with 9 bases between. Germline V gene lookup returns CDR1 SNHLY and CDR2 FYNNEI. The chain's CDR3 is CASSKEIYEQYF. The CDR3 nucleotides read TGTGCCAGCAGCAAGGAAATCTACGAGCAGTACTTC.

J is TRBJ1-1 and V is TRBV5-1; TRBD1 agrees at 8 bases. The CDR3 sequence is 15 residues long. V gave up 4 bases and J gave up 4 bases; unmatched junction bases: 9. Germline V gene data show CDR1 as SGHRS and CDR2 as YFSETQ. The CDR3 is CASSPLSTGGTEAFF. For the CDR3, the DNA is TGCGCCAGCAGCCCTTTAAGCACAGGGGGCACTGAAGCTTTCTTT. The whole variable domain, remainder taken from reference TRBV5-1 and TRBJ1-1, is KAGVTQTPRYLIKTRGQQVTLSCSPISGHRSVSWYQQTPGQGLQFLFEYFSETQRNKGNFPGRFSGRQFSNSRSEMNVSTLELGDSALYLCASSPLSTGGTEAFFGQGTRLTVV.

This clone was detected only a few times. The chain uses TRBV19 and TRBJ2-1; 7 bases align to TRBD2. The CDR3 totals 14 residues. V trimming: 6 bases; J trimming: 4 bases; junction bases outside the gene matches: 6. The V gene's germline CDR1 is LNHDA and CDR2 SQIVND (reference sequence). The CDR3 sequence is CASRIGRGYNEQFF. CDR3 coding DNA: TGTGCCAGTAGAATCGGGCGGGGGTACAATGAGCAGTTCTTC.

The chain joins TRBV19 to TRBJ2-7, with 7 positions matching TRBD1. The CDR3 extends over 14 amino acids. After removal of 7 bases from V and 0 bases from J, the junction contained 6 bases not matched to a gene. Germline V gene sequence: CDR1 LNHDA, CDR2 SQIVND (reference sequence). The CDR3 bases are TGTGCCAGTACCTGGACAGGAGACTCCTACGAGCAGTACTTC. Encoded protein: CASTWTGDSYEQYF.

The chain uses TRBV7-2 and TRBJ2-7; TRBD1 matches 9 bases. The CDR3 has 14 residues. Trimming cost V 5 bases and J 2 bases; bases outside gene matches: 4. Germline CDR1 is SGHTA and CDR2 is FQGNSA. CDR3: CASSIGQGTYEQYF. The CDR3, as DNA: TGTGCCAGCAGCATTGGACAGGGGACCTACGAGCAGTACTTC.

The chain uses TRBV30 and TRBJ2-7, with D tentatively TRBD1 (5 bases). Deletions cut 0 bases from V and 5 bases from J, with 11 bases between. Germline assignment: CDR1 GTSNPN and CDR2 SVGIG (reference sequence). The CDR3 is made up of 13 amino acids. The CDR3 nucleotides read TGTGCCTGGAGTGTACAGGCCTCAAACGAGCAGTACTTC. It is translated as CAWSVQASNEQYF.

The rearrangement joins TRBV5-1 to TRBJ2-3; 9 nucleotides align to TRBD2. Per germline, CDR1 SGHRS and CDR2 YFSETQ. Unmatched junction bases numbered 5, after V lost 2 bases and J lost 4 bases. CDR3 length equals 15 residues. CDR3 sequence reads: CASSFSGRTPDTQYF. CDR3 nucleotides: TGCGCCAGCAGCTTCAGCGGGAGGACCCCAGATACGCAGTATTTT.

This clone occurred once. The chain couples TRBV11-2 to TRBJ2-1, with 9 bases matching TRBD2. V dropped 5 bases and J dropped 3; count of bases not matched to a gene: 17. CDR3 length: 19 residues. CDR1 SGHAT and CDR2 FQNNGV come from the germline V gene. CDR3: CASSLQGLAGIPFYNEQFF. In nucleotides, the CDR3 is TGTGCCAGCAGCCTCCAAGGGCTAGCGGGAATTCCTTTCTACAATGAGCAGTTCTTC.

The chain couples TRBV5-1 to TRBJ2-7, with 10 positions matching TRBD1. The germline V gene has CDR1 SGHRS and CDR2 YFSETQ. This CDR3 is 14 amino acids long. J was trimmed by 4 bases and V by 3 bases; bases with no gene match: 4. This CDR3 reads CASSSGQGRYEQYF. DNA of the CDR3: TGCGCCAGCAGCTCGGGACAGGGGAGATACGAGCAGTACTTC.

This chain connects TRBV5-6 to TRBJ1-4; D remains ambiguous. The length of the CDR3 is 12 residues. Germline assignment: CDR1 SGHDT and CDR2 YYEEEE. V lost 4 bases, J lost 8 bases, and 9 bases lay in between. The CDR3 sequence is CASSRQSEKLFF. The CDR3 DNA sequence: TGTGCCAGCAGCCGGCAATCCGAAAAACTGTTTTTT.

CDR3 sequence: CASKLAGGRIETQYF. CDR3 coding DNA: TGTGCCAGCAAACTAGCGGGAGGGCGGATAGAGACCCAGTACTTC. V gene TRBV2 combines with J gene TRBJ2-5, with 13 bases identical to TRBD2. This CDR3 has 15 residues. In germline, CDR1 is SNHLY, CDR2 FYNNEI. Unmatched junction bases numbered 6, after V lost 7 bases and J lost 4 bases.

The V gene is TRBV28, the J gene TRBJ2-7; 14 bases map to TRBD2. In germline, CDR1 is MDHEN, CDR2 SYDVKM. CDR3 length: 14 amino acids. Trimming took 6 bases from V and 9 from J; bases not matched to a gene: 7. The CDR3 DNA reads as TGTGCCAGCAGAAAGCAGGGACTAGCGGGAGTGCAGTACTTC. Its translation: CASRKQGLAGVQYF.

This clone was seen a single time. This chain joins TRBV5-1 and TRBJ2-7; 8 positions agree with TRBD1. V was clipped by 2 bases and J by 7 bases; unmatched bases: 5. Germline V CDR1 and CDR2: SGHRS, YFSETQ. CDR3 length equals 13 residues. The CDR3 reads CASSFQGAEEQYF. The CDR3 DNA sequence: TGCGCCAGCAGCTTTCAGGGGGCGGAGGAGCAGTACTTC. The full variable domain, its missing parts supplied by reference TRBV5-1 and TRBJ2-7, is KAGVTQTPRYLIKTRGQQVTLSCSPISGHRSVSWYQQTPGQGLQFLFEYFSETQRNKGNFPGRFSGRQFSNSRSEMNVSTLELGDSALYLCASSFQGAEEQYFGPGTRLTVT.

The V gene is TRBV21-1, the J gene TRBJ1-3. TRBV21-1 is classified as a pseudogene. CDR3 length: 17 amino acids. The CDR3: CASSKRGSQGPGNTIYF. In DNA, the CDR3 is TGTGCCAGCAGCAAACGGGGGTCACAGGGTCCTGGAAACACCATATATTTT.

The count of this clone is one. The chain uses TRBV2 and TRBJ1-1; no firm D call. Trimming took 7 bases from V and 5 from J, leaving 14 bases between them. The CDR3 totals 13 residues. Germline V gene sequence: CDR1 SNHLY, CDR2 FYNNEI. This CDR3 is CASNLREGTEAFF. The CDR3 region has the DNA TGTGCCAGCAACCTGAGGGAAGGTACTGAAGCTTTCTTT.

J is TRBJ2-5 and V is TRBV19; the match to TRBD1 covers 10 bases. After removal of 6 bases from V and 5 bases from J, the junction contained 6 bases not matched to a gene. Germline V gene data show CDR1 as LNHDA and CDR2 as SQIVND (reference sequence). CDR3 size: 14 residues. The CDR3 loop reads CASRGQGSGETQYF. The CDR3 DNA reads TGTGCCAGTAGGGGACAGGGGTCTGGGGAGACCCAGTACTTC.

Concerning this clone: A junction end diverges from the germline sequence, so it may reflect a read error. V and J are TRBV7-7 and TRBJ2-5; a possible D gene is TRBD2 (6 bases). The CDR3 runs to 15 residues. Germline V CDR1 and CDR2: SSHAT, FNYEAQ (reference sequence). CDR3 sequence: CASSLGAGNQETQYF. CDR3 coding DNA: TGTGCTAGCAGCTTAGGGGCGGGAAACCAAGAGACCCAGTACTTC.

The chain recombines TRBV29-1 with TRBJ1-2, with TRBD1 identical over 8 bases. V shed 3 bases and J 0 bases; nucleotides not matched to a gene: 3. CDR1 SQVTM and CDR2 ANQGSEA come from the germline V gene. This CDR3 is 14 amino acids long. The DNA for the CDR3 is TGCAGCGTTGACGCAGGGGGCCCTAACTATGGCTACACCTTC. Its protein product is CSVDAGGPNYGYTF.

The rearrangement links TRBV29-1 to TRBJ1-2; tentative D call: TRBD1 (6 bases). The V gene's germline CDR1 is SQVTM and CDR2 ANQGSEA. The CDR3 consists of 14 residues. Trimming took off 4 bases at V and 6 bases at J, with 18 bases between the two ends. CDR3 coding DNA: TGCAGCGTTGTCGGCGGAGGGGGTACGGATGGCTACACCTTC. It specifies CSVVGGGGTDGYTF.

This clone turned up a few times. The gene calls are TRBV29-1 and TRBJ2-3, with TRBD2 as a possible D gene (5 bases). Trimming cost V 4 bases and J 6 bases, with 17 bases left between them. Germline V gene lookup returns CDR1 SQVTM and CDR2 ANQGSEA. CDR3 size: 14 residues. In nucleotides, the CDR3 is TGCAGCGTTGGCCGGGATTCTAGCTTTGATACGCAGTATTTT. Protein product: CSVGRDSSFDTQYF.

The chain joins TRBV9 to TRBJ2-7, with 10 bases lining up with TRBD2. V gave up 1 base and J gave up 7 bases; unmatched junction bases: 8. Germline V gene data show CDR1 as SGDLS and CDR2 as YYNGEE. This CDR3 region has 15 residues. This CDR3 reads CASSVSLAGEGEQYF. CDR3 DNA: TGTGCCAGCAGCGTATCTCTAGCGGGAGAGGGAGAGCAGTACTTC.

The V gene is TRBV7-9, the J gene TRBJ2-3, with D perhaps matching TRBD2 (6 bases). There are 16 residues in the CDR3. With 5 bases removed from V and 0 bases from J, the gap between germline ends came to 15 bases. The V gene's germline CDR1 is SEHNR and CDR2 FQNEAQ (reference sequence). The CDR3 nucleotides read TGTGCCAGCAGCACCGGACTAATAGCTAGCACAGATACGCAGTATTTT. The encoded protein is CASSTGLIASTDTQYF.